This TCR beta chain was documented in a study of T cells in Graves' hyperthyroidism and ophthalmopathy. Study-level results: The model predicted ophthalmopathy a median around seven months before onset.

Germline lookup yields CDR1 DFQATT and CDR2 SNEGSKA (reference sequence). CDR3 length equals 15 residues. V was pared by 6 bases and J by 3 bases, with 12 bases of the junction left unmatched. TCR beta CDR3 regions were amplified from RNA transcripts. The study used the HTBI primer set for a first-round RT-PCR of the TCR CDR3. MiXCR was run by TCRdb on the multiplex PCR reads, yielding one entry per CDR3 protein. Altogether around 760,000 distinct CDR3 sequences are present, roughly 32% being singletons, with the ten largest covering more than 25%. This clonotype was counted a single time. No antigen is known for it.

Sample: blood. This receptor was identified in a woman aged 40 to 49 with Graves' hyperthyroidism. The chain recombines TRBV20-1 with TRBJ2-5, with 8 bases identical to TRBD1. This chain's CDR3 is CSAPTGARGKETQYF. CDR3 DNA: TGCAGTGCCCCGACAGGGGCGAGGGGGAAAGAGACCCAGTACTTC.